A single sample gave rise to the 12 T cell receptor beta chains below, sequenced in a study of regulatory T cells in long-lasting Graves disease. Assembly of TCR beta libraries relied on iRepertoire HTBI primers together with Arm-PCR of CDR3 regions. TCRdb reanalysed the multiplex PCR reads using MiXCR and keeps one entry per CDR3 protein. In the table there are over 250,000 distinct CDR3 sequences, 20% to 25% of which are singletons. As to time point: persistent/refractory GD, antithyroid drugs over 5 years with positive TRAb. PBMC-derived RNA was used for the TCR library. Sequences were derived from peripheral blood mononuclear cells (PBMCs), sampled when the disease was refractory, from a patient treated with antithyroid drugs. These receptors all come from a female donor with Graves disease.

V usage is TRBV6-9 and J usage is TRBJ1-2; D is unclear. CDR1 and CDR2 (germline): MNHGY, SVAAGI. The CDR3 spans 15 residues. V lost 6 bases and J 0 bases, leaving 14 bases between the germline ends. DNA for the CDR3: TGTGCCAGCAGGTATGACGCGGACGCTAACTATGGCTACACCTTC. Amino acid sequence: CASRYDADANYGYTF.

This clonotype has only one observation. J is TRBJ2-7 and V is TRBV7-9, with D tentatively TRBD1 (6 bases). Germline CDR1 and CDR2: SEHNR and FQNEAQ (reference sequence). V gave up 7 bases and J gave up 2 bases, with 15 bases separating them. CDR3 length: 14 amino acids. CDR3 bases: TGTGCCAGCACCCATTCGGACAGTCCCTACGAGCAGTACTTC. This codes for CASTHSDSPYEQYF.

The chain carries TRBV5-1 and TRBJ2-7; TRBD1 aligns across 7 bases. The CDR3 loop spans 13 amino acids. V shed 6 bases, J shed 2 bases, and the junction held 5 bases outside the gene matches. From germline, CDR1 is SGHRS and CDR2 YFSETQ. The CDR3 nucleotides are TGCGCCAGCACCTCGGGACAGACCTACGAGCAGTACTTC. Encoded protein: CASTSGQTYEQYF.

The CDR3: CATSREVGSPTDTQYF. CDR3 coding DNA: TGTGCCACCAGCAGAGAGGTTGGCAGCCCCACAGATACGCAGTATTTT. The chain joins TRBV15 to TRBJ2-3; D gene uncertain. Trimming pared 0 bases from V and 2 bases from J, leaving 12 bases between. The germline gives CDR1 LNHNV, CDR2 YYDKDF (reference sequence). The CDR3 length is 16 residues.

This clonotype was detected ten times or more. The rearrangement uses TRBV30 and TRBJ1-5, with 7 bases identical to TRBD1. The CDR3 is 17 residues long. V was pared by 0 bases and J by 0 bases, with 8 bases of the junction left unmatched. Per germline, CDR1 GTSNPN and CDR2 SVGIG (reference sequence). Written as DNA, the CDR3 is TGTGCCTGGAGTGTACAGGGGAAAATTGATAGCAATCAGCCCCAGCATTTT. Translation gives CAWSVQGKIDSNQPQHF. The full variable domain, in which reference TRBV30 and TRBJ1-5 provide the parts outside the CDR3, is SQTIHQWPATLVQPVGSPLSLECTVEGTSNPNLYWYRQAAGRGLQLLFYSVGIGQISSEVPQNLSASRPQDRQFILSSKKLLLSDSGFYLCAWSVQGKIDSNQPQHFGDGTRLSIL.

This rearrangement joins TRBV6-4 to TRBJ2-3; D gene unclear. CDR1 and CDR2 (germline): MRHNA, SNTAGT. V was clipped by 3 bases and J by 5 bases, with 9 bases between them. This CDR3 is built from 13 residues. The CDR3 loop is CASSEVNGDTQYF. In nucleotides, the CDR3 is TGTGCCAGCAGTGAGGTCAATGGAGATACGCAGTATTTT.

A word on this clonotype: Sequence at one end of the junction differs from germline and may be a read error. The V gene is TRBV15, the J gene TRBJ1-6, with D uncertain. Germline CDR1 reads LNHNV; CDR2 reads YYDKDF (reference sequence). This CDR3 contains 20 residues. The CDR3 reads CATKEEPWLGLVTHNSPPHF. The CDR3 DNA follows: TGTGCCACCAAAGAAGAACCATGGCTTGGACTTGTAACACATAATTCACCCCCCCACTTT.

This chain connects TRBV20-1 to TRBJ1-3; a possible D gene is TRBD1 (5 bases). Trimming pared 1 base from V and 2 bases from J, leaving 9 bases between. In germline, CDR1 is DFQATT, CDR2 SNEGSKA (reference sequence). The CDR3 is made up of 14 amino acids. The CDR3 reads CSARGSGPGNTIYF. In nucleotides, the CDR3 is TGCAGTGCTAGAGGTTCGGGGCCTGGAAACACCATATATTTT.

This clonotype appeared a few times. The gene calls are TRBV5-1 and TRBJ2-6; tentatively, D is TRBD2 (5 bases). Trimming took off 0 bases at V and 0 bases at J, with 13 bases between the two ends. The CDR3 totals 18 residues. Germline V gives CDR1 SGHRS, CDR2 YFSETQ. The CDR3 spells CASSLATTTLSGANVLTF. For the CDR3, the DNA is TGCGCCAGCAGCTTGGCGACGACTACCCTCTCTGGGGCCAACGTCCTGACTTTC. The complete variable domain, with remaining parts taken from reference TRBV5-1 and TRBJ2-6, reads KAGVTQTPRYLIKTRGQQVTLSCSPISGHRSVSWYQQTPGQGLQFLFEYFSETQRNKGNFPGRFSGRQFSNSRSEMNVSTLELGDSALYLCASSLATTTLSGANVLTFGAGSRLTVL.

This clonotype was detected ten times or more. V usage is TRBV27 and J usage is TRBJ2-7; TRBD1 matches at 7 bases. CDR1 is MNHEY, CDR2 SMNVEV, per germline (reference sequence). With 4 bases clipped from V and 2 bases from J, the junction kept 5 bases outside the gene matches. This CDR3 is built from 14 residues. The CDR3 DNA is TGTGCCAGCAGTTCGACAGGGCTTGCCTACGAGCAGTACTTC. It encodes CASSSTGLAYEQYF.

In its sample, this clonotype was seen a few times. This chain uses TRBV6-5 with TRBJ1-1, with D hard to call. The germline gives CDR1 MNHEY, CDR2 SVGAGI. Trimming shortened V by 0 bases and J by 0 bases, and 8 bases separated the two germline ends. This CDR3 has 15 amino acids. As DNA, the CDR3 is TGTGCCAGCAGTTACTCGAAAAGAGTGAACACTGAAGCTTTCTTT. Amino acid sequence: CASSYSKRVNTEAFF.

This clonotype has at least ten counts. V gene TRBV28 combines with J gene TRBJ1-1; D not certain. In germline, CDR1 is MDHEN, CDR2 SYDVKM. CDR3 length: 14 residues. Trimming cost V 6 bases and J 1 base, with 12 bases left between them. CDR3 in amino acids: CASRVQLTNTEAFF. Written as DNA, the CDR3 is TGTGCCAGCAGAGTACAGTTGACGAACACTGAAGCTTTCTTT. Using reference TRBV28 and TRBJ1-1 for the parts outside the CDR3, the full variable domain is DVKVTQSSRYLVKRTGEKVFLECVQDMDHENMFWYRQDPGLGLRLIYFSYDVKMKEKGDIPEGYSVSREKKERFSLILESASTNQTSMYLCASRVQLTNTEAFFGQGTRLTVV.